This T cell receptor beta chain came from a study of blood T cells in healthy people across ages. Points from the study as a whole: The unsorted PBMCs prevented any conclusive comparison of naive versus antigen-experienced cells.

The authors ran a second PCR of roughly 7 to 11 cycles using a sample-barcoded 5' primer and a J-beta primer mix. The study obtained at least 2.5 million CDR3-containing paired-end reads from every sample. TCRdb re-called the 5' RACE reads with MiXCR, one entry per CDR3 protein. Among roughly 1.5 million distinct CDR3 sequences listed, approximately 39% were seen once. Ranging in age from roughly 6 to 90, the donors were healthy Caucasian individuals from Russia. Each sample used at least 7 million PBMCs. Note on this clonotype: Its cognate antigen is unknown.

The CDR3 consists of 13 residues. V lost 0 bases, J lost 3 bases, and 9 bases lay in between. CDR1 and CDR2 from the germline V gene are SQVTM and ANQGSEA. The origin of this receptor is a woman in her late teens or twenties in good health. Sequences were obtained from blood. The V and J genes are TRBV29-1 and TRBJ2-7; D gene uncertain. CDR3 DNA sequence: TGCAGCGTTGAAGATGACCCCCTCTACGAGCAGTACTTC. Its protein product is CSVEDDPLYEQYF.